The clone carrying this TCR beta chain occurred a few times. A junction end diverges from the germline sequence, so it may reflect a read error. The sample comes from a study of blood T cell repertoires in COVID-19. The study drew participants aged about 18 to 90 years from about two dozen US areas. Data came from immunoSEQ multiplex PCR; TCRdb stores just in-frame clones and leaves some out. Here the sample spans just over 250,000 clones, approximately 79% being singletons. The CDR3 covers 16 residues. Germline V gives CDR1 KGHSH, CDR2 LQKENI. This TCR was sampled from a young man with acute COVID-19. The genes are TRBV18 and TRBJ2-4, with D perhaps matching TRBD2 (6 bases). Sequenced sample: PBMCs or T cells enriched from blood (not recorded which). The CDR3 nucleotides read TGTGCCAGCTCTCCACAGTCGGCGGGGTCCAAAAACATTCAGTACTTC. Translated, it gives CASSPQSAGSKNIQYF. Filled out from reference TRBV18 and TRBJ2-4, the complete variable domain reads NAGVMQNPRHLVRRRGQEARLRCSPMKGHSHVYWYRQLPEEGLKFMVYLQKENIIDESGMPKERFSAEFPKEGPSILRIQQVVRGDSAAYFCASSPQSAGSKNIQYFGAGTRLSVL.